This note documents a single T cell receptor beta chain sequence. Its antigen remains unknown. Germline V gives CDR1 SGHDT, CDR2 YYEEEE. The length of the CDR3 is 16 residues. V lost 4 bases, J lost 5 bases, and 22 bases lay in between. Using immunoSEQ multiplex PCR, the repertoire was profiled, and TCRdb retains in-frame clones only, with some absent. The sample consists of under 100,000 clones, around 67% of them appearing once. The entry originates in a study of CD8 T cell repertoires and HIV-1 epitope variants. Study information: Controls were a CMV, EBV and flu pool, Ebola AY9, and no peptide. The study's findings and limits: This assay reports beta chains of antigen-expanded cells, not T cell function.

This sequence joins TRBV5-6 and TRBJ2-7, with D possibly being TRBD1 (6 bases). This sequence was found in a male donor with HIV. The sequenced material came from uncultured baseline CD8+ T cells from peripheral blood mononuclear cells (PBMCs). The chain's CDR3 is CASSAEGQPVLNEQYF. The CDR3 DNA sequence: TGTGCCAGCAGCGCCGAGGGACAACCAGTACTGAACGAGCAGTACTTC.